This entry describes one T cell receptor beta chain. Its target is unknown. This sample is part of a study of cytomegalovirus exposure and HLA in healthy donors. Study observations and caveats: Whilst most TCR sequences proved rare, a subset of public TCRs occurred across many donors. Sequence variants that were highly shared formed a cluster that was likely a sequencing artifact. The listing of fewer than 200 TCR beta chains classed them as cytomegalovirus-associated. Some V segments (TRBV6-2 and TRBV6-3 among them) were excluded as indistinguishable.

V lost 0 bases to trimming and J lost 0 bases, with 5 bases between them. Per germline, CDR1 MRHNA and CDR2 SNTAGT. The CDR3 contains 15 residues. Use of 60 Vbeta and 13 Jbeta primers characterized the PCR. Measured with immunoSEQ multiplex PCR; TCRdb has only the in-frame clones, and not every one. The profile covers 85,000 to 100,000 clones, with about 89% appearing a single time and over 8.5% taken by the ten largest. The J gene is TRBJ1-4, the V gene TRBV6-4; D unclear. The sequence came from a young man in good health and CMV-seropositive. What was sequenced was PBMCs. The CDR3 sequence is CASSDSTATNEKLFF. CDR3 coding DNA: TGTGCCAGCAGTGACTCAACTGCAACTAATGAAAAACTGTTTTTT.